Detailed here is one T cell receptor (beta chain). What it recognizes is unknown. This sample stems from a study of cytomegalovirus exposure and HLA in healthy donors. Study observations and caveats: The study put roughly 160 TCR beta chains on its list as cytomegalovirus-associated. According to a later analysis, TCR clusters from the first cohort tended to co-occur in the 120 or so validation repertoires. Specific recognition of CMV antigens was confirmed in vitro for a few chains (all CMV-associated). Most TCR sequences were rare, but some public TCRs occurred in many donors.

Sequencing was performed with immunoSEQ multiplex PCR; in TCRdb, only in-frame clones are kept and a portion is missing. The table has about 220,000 clones, around nine tenths seen once. The CDR3 consists of 14 residues. V was pared by 4 bases and J by 3 bases, with 9 bases between. Germline V CDR1 and CDR2: MGHDK, SYGVNS. Material for sequencing was PBMCs. This chain uses TRBV25-1 with TRBJ1-4; tentatively, D is TRBD1 (5 bases). This receptor was identified in a woman between 18 and 30 years old in good health and CMV-seronegative. The chain's CDR3 is CASSAGKPNEKLFF. CDR3 DNA sequence: TGTGCCAGCAGTGCAGGGAAACCTAATGAAAAACTGTTTTTT. The full variable domain, in which reference TRBV25-1 and TRBJ1-4 provide the parts outside the CDR3, is EADIYQTPRYLVIGTGKKITLECSQTMGHDKMYWYQQDPGMELHLIHYSYGVNSTEKGDLSSESTVSRIRTEHFPLTLESARPSHTSQYLCASSAGKPNEKLFFGSGTQLSVL.